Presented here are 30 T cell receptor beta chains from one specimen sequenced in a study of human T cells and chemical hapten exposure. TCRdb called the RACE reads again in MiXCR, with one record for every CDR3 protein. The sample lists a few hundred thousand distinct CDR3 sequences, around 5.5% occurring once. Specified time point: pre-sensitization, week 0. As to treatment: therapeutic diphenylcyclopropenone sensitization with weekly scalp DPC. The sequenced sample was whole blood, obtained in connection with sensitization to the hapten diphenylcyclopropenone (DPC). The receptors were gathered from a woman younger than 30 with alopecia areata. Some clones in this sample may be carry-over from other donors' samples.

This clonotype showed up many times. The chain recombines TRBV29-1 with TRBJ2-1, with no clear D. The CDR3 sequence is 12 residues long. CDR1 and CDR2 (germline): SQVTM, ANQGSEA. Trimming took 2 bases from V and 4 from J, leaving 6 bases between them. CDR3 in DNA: TGCAGCGTTGAAATCCGGTACAATGAGCAGTTCTTC. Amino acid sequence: CSVEIRYNEQFF.

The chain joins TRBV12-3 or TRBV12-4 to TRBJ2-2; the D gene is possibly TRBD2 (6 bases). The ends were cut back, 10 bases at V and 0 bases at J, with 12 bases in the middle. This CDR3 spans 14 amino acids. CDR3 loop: CATRDSANTGELFF. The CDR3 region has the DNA TGTGCCACCAGGGACTCTGCGAACACCGGGGAGCTGTTTTTT.

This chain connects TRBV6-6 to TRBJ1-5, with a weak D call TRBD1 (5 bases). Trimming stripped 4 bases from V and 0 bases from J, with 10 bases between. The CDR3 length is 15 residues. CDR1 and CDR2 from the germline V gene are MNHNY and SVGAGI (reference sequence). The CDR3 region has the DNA TGTGCCAGCAGTTTAATAGACAGTAGCAATCAGCCCCAGCATTTT. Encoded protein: CASSLIDSSNQPQHF.

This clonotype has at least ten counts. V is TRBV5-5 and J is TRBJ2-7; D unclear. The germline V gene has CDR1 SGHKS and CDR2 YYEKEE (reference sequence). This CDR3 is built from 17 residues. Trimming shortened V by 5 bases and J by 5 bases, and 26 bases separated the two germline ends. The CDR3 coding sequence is TGTGCCAGCAGTTTACTGACGGATTCGAGTTCCCTTGACGAGCAGTACTTC. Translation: CASSLLTDSSSLDEQYF.

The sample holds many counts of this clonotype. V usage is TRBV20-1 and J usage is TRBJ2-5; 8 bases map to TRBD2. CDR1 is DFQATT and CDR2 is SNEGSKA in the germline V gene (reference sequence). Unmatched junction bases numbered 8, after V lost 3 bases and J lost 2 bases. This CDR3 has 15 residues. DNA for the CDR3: TGCAGTGCTAGTAGCCTACTAGCGGCACAAGAGACCCAGTACTTC. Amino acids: CSASSLLAAQETQYF.

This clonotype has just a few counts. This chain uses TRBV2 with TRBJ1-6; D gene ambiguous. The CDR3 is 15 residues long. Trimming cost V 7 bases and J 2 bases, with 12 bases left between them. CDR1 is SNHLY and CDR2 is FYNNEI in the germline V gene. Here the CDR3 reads CASNLDGAYNSPLHF. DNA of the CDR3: TGTGCCAGCAATCTCGACGGAGCCTATAATTCACCCCTCCACTTT.

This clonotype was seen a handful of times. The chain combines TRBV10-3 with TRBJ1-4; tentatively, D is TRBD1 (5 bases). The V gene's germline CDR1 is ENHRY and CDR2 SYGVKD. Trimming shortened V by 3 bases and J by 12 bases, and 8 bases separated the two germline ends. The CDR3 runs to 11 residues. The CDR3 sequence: CAISDGGELFF. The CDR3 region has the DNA TGTGCCATCAGTGACGGGGGAGAACTGTTTTTT.

Here the CDR3 reads CASSIDSSGQGRGNEQFF. As DNA, the CDR3 is TGTGCCAGTAGTATAGATAGCTCGGGACAGGGGAGAGGGAATGAGCAGTTCTTC. V and J are TRBV19 and TRBJ2-1; 10 positions match TRBD1. The V gene end was trimmed by 0 bases and the J gene end by 7 bases; junction bases not matched to a gene: 12. The germline V gene encodes CDR1 LNHDA and CDR2 SQIVND (reference sequence). This CDR3 is 18 amino acids long.

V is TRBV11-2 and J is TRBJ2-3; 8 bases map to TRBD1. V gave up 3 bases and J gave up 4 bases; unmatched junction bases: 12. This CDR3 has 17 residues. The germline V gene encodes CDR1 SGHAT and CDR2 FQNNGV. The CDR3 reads CASSFQGALKGSDTQYF. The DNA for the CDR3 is TGTGCCAGCAGCTTTCAGGGGGCTCTTAAAGGGTCAGATACGCAGTATTTT. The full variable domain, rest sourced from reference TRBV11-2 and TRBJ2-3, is EAGVAQSPRYKIIEKRQSVAFWCNPISGHATLYWYQQILGQGPKLLIQFQNNGVVDDSQLPKDRFSAERLKGVDSTLKIQPAKLEDSAVYLCASSFQGALKGSDTQYFGPGTRLTVL.

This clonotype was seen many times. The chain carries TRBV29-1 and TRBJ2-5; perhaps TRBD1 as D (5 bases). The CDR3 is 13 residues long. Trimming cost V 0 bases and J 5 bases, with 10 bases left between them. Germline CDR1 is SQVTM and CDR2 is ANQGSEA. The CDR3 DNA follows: TGCAGCGTTGAAGACGCAGGGCGGGAGACCCAGTACTTC. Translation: CSVEDAGRETQYF.

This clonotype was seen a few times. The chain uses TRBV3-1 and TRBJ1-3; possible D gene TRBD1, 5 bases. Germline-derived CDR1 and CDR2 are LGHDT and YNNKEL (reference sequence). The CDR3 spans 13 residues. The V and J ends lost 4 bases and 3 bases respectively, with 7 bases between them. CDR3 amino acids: CASSPQGGNTIYF. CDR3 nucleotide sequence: TGTGCCAGCAGCCCCCAGGGTGGAAACACCATATATTTT.

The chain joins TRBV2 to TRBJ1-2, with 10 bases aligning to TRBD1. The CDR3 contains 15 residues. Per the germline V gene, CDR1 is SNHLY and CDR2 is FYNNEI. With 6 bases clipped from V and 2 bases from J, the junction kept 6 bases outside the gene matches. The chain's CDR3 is CASSADRGKNYGYTF. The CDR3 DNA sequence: TGTGCCAGCAGCGCGGACAGGGGGAAGAACTATGGCTACACCTTC.

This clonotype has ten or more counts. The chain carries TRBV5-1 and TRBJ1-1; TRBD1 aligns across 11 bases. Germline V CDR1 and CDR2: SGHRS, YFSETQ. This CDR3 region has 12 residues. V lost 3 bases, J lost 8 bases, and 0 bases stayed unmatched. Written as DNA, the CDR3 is TGCGCCAGCAGCTGGACAGGGGGCGAAGCTTTCTTT. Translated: CASSWTGGEAFF.

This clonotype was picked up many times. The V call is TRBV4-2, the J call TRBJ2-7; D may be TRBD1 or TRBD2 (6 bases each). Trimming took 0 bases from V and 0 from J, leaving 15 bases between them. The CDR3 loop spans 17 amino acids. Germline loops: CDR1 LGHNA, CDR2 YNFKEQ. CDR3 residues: CASSQDRGGVPSYEQYF. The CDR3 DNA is TGTGCCAGCAGCCAAGACAGGGGCGGGGTCCCCTCCTACGAGCAGTACTTC.

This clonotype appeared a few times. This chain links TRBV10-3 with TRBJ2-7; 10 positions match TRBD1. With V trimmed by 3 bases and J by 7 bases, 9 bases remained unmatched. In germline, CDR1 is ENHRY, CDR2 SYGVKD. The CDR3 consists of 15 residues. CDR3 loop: CAISEPGQGTREQYF. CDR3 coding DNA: TGTGCCATCAGTGAACCGGGACAGGGGACGAGGGAGCAGTACTTC.

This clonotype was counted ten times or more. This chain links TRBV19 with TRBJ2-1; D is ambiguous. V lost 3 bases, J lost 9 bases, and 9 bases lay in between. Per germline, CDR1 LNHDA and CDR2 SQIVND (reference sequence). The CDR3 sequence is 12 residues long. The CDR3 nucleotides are TGTGCCAGTAGTATCGGTAAGACTGAGCAGTTCTTC. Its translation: CASSIGKTEQFF.

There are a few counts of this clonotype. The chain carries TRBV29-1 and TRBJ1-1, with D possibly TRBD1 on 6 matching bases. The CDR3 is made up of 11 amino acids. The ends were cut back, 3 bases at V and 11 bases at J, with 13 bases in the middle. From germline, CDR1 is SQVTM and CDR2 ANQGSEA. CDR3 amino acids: CSVDRGLRAFF. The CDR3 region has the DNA TGCAGCGTTGATCGGGGGCTTAGGGCTTTCTTT.

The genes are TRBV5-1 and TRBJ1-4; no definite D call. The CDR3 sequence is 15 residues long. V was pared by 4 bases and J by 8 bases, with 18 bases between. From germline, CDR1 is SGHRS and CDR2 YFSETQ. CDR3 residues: CASSPYSGINEKLFF. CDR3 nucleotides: TGCGCCAGCAGCCCCTACTCCGGGATAAACGAAAAACTGTTTTTT.

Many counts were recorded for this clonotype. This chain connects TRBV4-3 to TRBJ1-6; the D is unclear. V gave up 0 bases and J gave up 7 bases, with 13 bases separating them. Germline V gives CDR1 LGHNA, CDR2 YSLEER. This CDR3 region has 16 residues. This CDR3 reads CASSQDPGVGNSPLHF. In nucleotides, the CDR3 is TGCGCCAGCAGCCAAGATCCCGGAGTTGGGAATTCACCCCTCCACTTT.

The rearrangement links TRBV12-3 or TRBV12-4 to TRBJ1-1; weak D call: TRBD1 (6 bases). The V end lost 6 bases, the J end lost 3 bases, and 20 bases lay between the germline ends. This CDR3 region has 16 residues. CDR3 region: CASRYRVGSVDTEAFF. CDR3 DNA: TGTGCCAGCAGGTACAGGGTTGGAAGTGTAGACACTGAAGCTTTCTTT.

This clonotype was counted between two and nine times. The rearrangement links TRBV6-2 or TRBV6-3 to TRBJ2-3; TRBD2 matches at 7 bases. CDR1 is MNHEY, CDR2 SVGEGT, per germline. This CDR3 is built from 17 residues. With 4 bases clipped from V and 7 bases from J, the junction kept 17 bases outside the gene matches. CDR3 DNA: TGTGCCAGCAGTTCAATGCGGGGGATTTTATCGGAGAATACGCAGTATTTT. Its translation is CASSSMRGILSENTQYF.

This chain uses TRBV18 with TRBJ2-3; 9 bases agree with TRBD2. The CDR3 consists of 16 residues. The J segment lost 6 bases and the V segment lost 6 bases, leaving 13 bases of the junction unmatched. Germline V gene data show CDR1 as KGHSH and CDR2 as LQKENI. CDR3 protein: CASSPTSGTNRDTQYF. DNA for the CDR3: TGTGCCAGCTCCCCGACTAGCGGAACAAACCGTGATACGCAGTATTTT.

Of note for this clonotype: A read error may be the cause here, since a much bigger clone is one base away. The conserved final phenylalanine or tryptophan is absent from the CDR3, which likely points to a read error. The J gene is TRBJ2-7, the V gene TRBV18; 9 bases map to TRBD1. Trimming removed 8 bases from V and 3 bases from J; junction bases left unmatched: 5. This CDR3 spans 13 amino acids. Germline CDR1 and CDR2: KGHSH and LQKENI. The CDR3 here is CASLRQGGYEQYY. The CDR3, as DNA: TGTGCCAGCCTACGACAGGGGGGCTACGAGCAGTACTAC.

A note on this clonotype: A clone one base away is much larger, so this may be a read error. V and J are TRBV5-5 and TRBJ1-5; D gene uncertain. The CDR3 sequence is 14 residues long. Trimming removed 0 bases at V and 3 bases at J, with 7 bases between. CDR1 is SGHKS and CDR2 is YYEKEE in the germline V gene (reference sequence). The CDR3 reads CASSLGGNNQPQHF. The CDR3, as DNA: TGTGCCAGCAGCTTGGGGGGAAACAATCAGCCCCAGCATTTT.

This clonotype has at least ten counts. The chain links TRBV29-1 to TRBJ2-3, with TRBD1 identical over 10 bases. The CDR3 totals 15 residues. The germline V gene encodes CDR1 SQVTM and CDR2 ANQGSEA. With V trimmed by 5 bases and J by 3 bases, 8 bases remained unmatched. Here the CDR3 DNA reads TGCAGCGTTTCTGTGACGGGACAGGGGACAGATACGCAGTATTTT. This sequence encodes CSVSVTGQGTDTQYF.

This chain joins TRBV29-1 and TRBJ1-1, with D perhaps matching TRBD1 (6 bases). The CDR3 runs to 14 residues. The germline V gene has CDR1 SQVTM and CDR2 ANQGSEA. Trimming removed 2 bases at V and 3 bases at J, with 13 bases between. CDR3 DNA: TGCAGCGTTGAACGAGGACAGATGGACACTGAAGCTTTCTTT. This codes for CSVERGQMDTEAFF.

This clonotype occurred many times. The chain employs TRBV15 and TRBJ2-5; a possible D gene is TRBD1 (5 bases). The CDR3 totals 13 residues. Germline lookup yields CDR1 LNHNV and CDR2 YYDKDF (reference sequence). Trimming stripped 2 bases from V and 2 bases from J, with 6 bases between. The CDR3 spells CATSRQGQETQYF. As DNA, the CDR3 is TGTGCCACCAGCAGACAGGGTCAAGAGACCCAGTACTTC.

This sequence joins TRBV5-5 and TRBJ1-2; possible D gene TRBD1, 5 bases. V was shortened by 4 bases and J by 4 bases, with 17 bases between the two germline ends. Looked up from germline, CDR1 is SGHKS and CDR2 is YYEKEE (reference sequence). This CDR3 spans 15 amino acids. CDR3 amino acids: CASSSLPDNTYGYTF. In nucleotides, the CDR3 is TGTGCCAGCAGCAGCCTCCCGGACAATACCTATGGCTACACCTTC.

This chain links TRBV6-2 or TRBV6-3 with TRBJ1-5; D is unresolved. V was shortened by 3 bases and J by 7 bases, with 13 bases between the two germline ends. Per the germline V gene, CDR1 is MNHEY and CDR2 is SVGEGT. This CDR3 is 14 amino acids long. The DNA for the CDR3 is TGTGCCAGCAGTTATAAGGCAGGCCGGCAGCCCCAGCATTTT. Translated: CASSYKAGRQPQHF.

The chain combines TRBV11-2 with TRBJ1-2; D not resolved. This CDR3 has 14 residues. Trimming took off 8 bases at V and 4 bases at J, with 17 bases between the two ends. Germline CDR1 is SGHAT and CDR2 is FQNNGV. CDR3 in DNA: TGTGCCAGCGGGTCTGGAACCGGAGGCTATGGCTACACCTTC. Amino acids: CASGSGTGGYGYTF.